This T cell receptor beta chain comes out of a study of blood T cell repertoires in COVID-19. The method was immunoSEQ multiplex PCR; TCRdb's version includes in-frame clones alone and lacks a portion of them. The sample yields 200,000 or so clones, roughly 90% seen once. CDR1 and CDR2 (germline): SEHNR, FQNEAQ (reference sequence). V lost 3 bases, J lost 2 bases, and 1 base stayed unmatched. The CDR3 is 14 amino acids. The sequence was collected from a woman younger than 30 who had recovered from COVID-19. The genes are TRBV7-9 and TRBJ2-1, with 7 bases lining up with TRBD1. Sequenced sample: PBMCs or T cells enriched from blood (not recorded which). Here the CDR3 reads CASSLTGPYNEQFF. The CDR3 nucleotides read TGTGCCAGCAGCTTGACAGGGCCCTACAATGAGCAGTTCTTC.